This passage covers 13 T cell receptor beta chains from one sample sequenced in a study of breast tumors, draining lymph nodes, adjacent tissues. Each CDR3 protein is one row after TCRdb ran MiXCR on the multiplex PCR reads. The repertoire includes around 110,000 distinct CDR3 sequences, 30% of them detected once, and 4.5% to 7% sits in the top ten. Samples came from axillary lymph nodes draining the breast cancer. The source material was axillary lymph node tissue. These receptors all come from a female donor with breast cancer. Some clones in this sample may be carry-over from other donors' samples.

The chain is built from TRBV7-9 and TRBJ1-4; 9 bases are shared with TRBD1. V was clipped by 6 bases and J by 4 bases; unmatched bases: 6. Germline values: CDR1 SEHNR, CDR2 FQNEAQ (reference sequence). The CDR3 is made up of 15 amino acids. The CDR3 DNA is TGTGCCAGCAGTCGGAAGGGACAGGGTAATGAAAAACTGTTTTTT. Its protein is CASSRKGQGNEKLFF. Drawing the rest from reference TRBV7-9 and TRBJ1-4, the complete variable domain is DTGVSQNPRHKITKRGQNVTFRCDPISEHNRLYWYRQTLGQGPEFLTYFQNEAQLEKSRLLSDRFSAERPKGSFSTLEIQRTEQGDSAMYLCASSRKGQGNEKLFFGSGTQLSVL.

Many counts were recorded for this clonotype. The V gene is TRBV6-5, the J gene TRBJ2-5, with 7 nucleotides matching TRBD2. Germline V gives CDR1 MNHEY, CDR2 SVGAGI. Germline trimming cut 3 bases from V and 2 bases from J; bases unmatched to any gene: 3. The CDR3 has 14 residues. Here the CDR3 reads CASSYGGGQETQYF. As DNA, the CDR3 is TGTGCCAGCAGTTATGGGGGGGGACAAGAGACCCAGTACTTC.

A note on this clonotype: A clone one base away is much larger, so this may be a read error. CDR3: CASSLILAAEGEQYF. Here the CDR3 DNA reads TGTGCCAGCAGCTTAATACTAGCGGCAGAGGGCGAGCAGTACTTC. V gene TRBV11-2 combines with J gene TRBJ2-7; 8 bases match TRBD2. The CDR3 consists of 15 residues. After removal of 2 bases from V and 6 bases from J, the junction contained 9 bases not matched to a gene. The V gene's germline CDR1 is SGHAT and CDR2 FQNNGV.

This clonotype was observed a handful of times. The chain is built from TRBV3-1 and TRBJ2-2; TRBD2 matches at 9 bases. Germline CDR1 and CDR2: LGHDT and YNNKEL (reference sequence). The CDR3 is 18 residues long. Trimming took 4 bases from V and 7 from J; bases not matched to a gene: 16. CDR3 amino acids: CASSLIPGRGGPGGELFF. The CDR3 DNA sequence: TGTGCCAGCAGCCTGATACCTGGGCGGGGGGGCCCCGGCGGGGAGCTGTTTTTT.

The chain has TRBV20-1 and TRBJ2-2; 9 bases map to TRBD2. V was clipped by 0 bases and J by 0 bases; unmatched bases: 11. The CDR3 loop spans 19 amino acids. The germline CDR1 and CDR2 sequences are DFQATT and SNEGSKA (reference sequence). CDR3 DNA sequence: TGCAGTGCTAGAGATTCAGGGCTAGCGGGAAACGCGAACACCGGGGAGCTGTTTTTT. It translates to CSARDSGLAGNANTGELFF.

The chain employs TRBV20-1 and TRBJ2-5, with 11 positions matching TRBD2. Per germline, CDR1 DFQATT and CDR2 SNEGSKA (reference sequence). The ends lost 1 base at V and 5 bases at J; junction bases unmatched: 9. There are 16 residues in the CDR3. The CDR3 loop is CSARGVLAGAAETQYF. Here the CDR3 DNA reads TGCAGTGCTAGAGGGGTACTAGCGGGGGCCGCCGAGACCCAGTACTTC.

This clonotype has a count of ten or more. The V and J genes are TRBV4-2 and TRBJ1-5; 7 bases match TRBD1. Per the germline V gene, CDR1 is LGHNA and CDR2 is YNFKEQ. The CDR3 is 15 amino acids. The ends lost 3 bases at V and 3 bases at J; junction bases unmatched: 5. Here the CDR3 DNA reads TGTGCCAGCAGCCACCCCGGGACAGTCAATCAGCCCCAGCATTTT. Translating it yields CASSHPGTVNQPQHF.

The table lists this clonotype with a count of one. This CDR3 fails to terminate in the conserved phenylalanine or tryptophan, so it likely reflects a read error. The chain recombines TRBV20-1 with TRBJ1-2, with unresolved D. The V gene's germline CDR1 is DFQATT and CDR2 SNEGSKA (reference sequence). The V end lost 1 base, the J end lost 0 bases, and 18 bases lay between the germline ends. The CDR3 extends over 17 amino acids. The CDR3 protein is CSARGQQDVTTNYGYTS. Here the CDR3 DNA reads TGCAGTGCTAGAGGTCAGCAGGACGTCACTACTAACTATGGCTACACCTCC.

This sequence joins TRBV5-5 and TRBJ2-1; TRBD2 matches at 9 bases. This CDR3 comprises 16 residues. Trimming at V came to 1 base and at J to 7 bases, leaving 9 bases not matched to a gene. Looked up from germline, CDR1 is SGHKS and CDR2 is YYEKEE (reference sequence). The CDR3 coding sequence is TGTGCCAGCAGCTTGACGGGCGGGGGGGCGACGAATGAGCAGTTCTTC. Translated: CASSLTGGGATNEQFF.

This clonotype came up many times. A much larger clonotype is one base distant, so this may be a read error. The chain is built from TRBV20-1 and TRBJ1-2; 9 nucleotides agree with TRBD1. Germline V gives CDR1 DFQATT, CDR2 SNEGSKA (reference sequence). Trimming removed 2 bases from V and 7 bases from J; junction bases left unmatched: 8. The CDR3 runs to 14 residues. The CDR3 reads CSARRRDRDSGYTF. In DNA form, the CDR3 reads TGCAGTGCTAGAAGGCGGGACAGGGACTCTGGCTACACCTTC.

This clonotype was picked up one time. The V gene is TRBV6-5, the J gene TRBJ2-3, with D unresolved. V was trimmed by 5 bases and J by 4 bases, leaving 13 bases between them. Germline assignment: CDR1 MNHEY and CDR2 SVGAGI. This CDR3 contains 14 residues. CDR3 sequence (DNA): TGTGCCAGCAGTCCTGGAGTGGGCGCAGATACGCAGTATTTT. It yields the protein CASSPGVGADTQYF.

The chain links TRBV27 to TRBJ2-5; 8 positions match TRBD2. CDR1 and CDR2 (germline): MNHEY, SMNVEV (reference sequence). This CDR3 is 15 amino acids long. V dropped 8 bases and J dropped 3; count of bases not matched to a gene: 11. The CDR3 sequence is CASAPGGRREETQYF. The CDR3 DNA is TGTGCCAGCGCCCCCGGCGGGAGGAGGGAAGAGACCCAGTACTTC.

This clonotype occurred many times. V gene TRBV5-5 combines with J gene TRBJ1-2; weak D call: TRBD1 (5 bases). Trimming left V 4 bases short and J 8 bases short, with 24 bases between. CDR3 length equals 16 residues. CDR1 and CDR2 (germline): SGHKS, YYEKEE (reference sequence). CDR3 nucleotides: TGTGCCAGCAGCCTACACCTACAGGTTCGGGCTCTCGGCTACACCTTC. This translates into CASSLHLQVRALGYTF.